This T cell receptor (beta chain) was obtained from a study of identical twins. Germline-derived CDR1 and CDR2 are MDHEN and SYDVKM. The CDR3 has 16 residues. Trimming removed 1 base from V and 5 bases from J; junction bases left unmatched: 3. TCRdb used MiXCR to reprocess the 5' RACE reads, holding one entry per CDR3 protein. The table shows approximately 620,000 distinct CDR3 sequences, with over 8.5% occurring only once. Only healthy Caucasians were enrolled as donors. The table lists this clonotype with many counts. The same sample was also used in a study of yellow fever vaccine responses in identical twins.

V usage is TRBV28 and J usage is TRBJ2-1; 12 bases align to TRBD2. The receptor was derived from a young woman in good health. Sequenced: PBMCs. CDR3 nucleotide sequence: TGTGCCAGCAGTTTATTATCTAGCGGGGGGGACAATGAGCAGTTCTTC. Its translation is CASSLLSSGGDNEQFF.